These 7 T cell receptor beta chains share one sample of origin, sequenced in a study of cytomegalovirus exposure and HLA in healthy donors. 13 Jbeta primers and 60 Vbeta primers were used for the PCR. Data came from immunoSEQ multiplex PCR; TCRdb stores just in-frame clones and leaves some out. Among tens of thousands of clones listed, around three quarters were seen once. The sample comprised PBMCs. The receptors originated from a man younger than 30 in good health and CMV-seropositive.

The chain combines TRBV14 with TRBJ2-2; no reliable D call. The V gene's germline CDR1 is SGHDN and CDR2 FVKESK. The CDR3 contains 13 residues. Between the trimmed V and J ends, which lost 1 base and 6 bases, there was a span of 6 bases. CDR3 nucleotides: TGTGCCAGCAGCCAAGTTTCTGCCGGGGAGCTGTTTTTT. It translates to CASSQVSAGELFF.

The chain links TRBV5-1 to TRBJ2-7; TRBD1 matches at 11 bases. Losses at the gene ends were 4 bases for V and 5 bases for J; bases not matched to a gene: 8. CDR3 length: 15 amino acids. Germline-derived CDR1 and CDR2 are SGHRS and YFSETQ. The CDR3 DNA is TGCGCCAGCAGCCATGGGACAGGGGGGTCCCACGAGCAGTACTTC. Its protein is CASSHGTGGSHEQYF.

This chain connects TRBV14 to TRBJ2-2; a possible D gene is TRBD2 (5 bases). There are 13 residues in the CDR3. Germline V gene data show CDR1 as SGHDN and CDR2 as FVKESK. Trimming left V 4 bases short and J 7 bases short, with 10 bases between. The CDR3 protein is CASSRTRVGELFF. The CDR3 DNA sequence: TGTGCCAGCAGCCGAACTAGGGTCGGGGAGCTGTTTTTT.

This chain links TRBV13 with TRBJ1-1; 7 nucleotides line up with TRBD1. CDR3 length: 12 residues. The germline gives CDR1 PRHDT, CDR2 FYEKMQ (reference sequence). V shed 5 bases and J 7 bases; nucleotides not matched to a gene: 4. CDR3 DNA: TGTGCCAGCAGCCAAACAGGGGATGAAGCTTTCTTT. Amino acids: CASSQTGDEAFF. Complete variable domain (other parts from reference TRBV13 and TRBJ1-1): AAGVIQSPRHLIKEKRETATLKCYPIPRHDTVYWYQQGPGQDPQFLISFYEKMQSDKGSIPDRFSAQQFSDYHSELNMSSLELGDSALYFCASSQTGDEAFFGQGTRLTVV.

J is TRBJ1-6 and V is TRBV5-1; D is ambiguous. In germline, CDR1 is SGHRS, CDR2 YFSETQ. Trimming cost V 4 bases and J 7 bases, with 12 bases left between them. The CDR3 loop spans 14 amino acids. The CDR3 protein is CASSLVTANSPLHF. The DNA for the CDR3 is TGCGCCAGCAGCCTGGTCACAGCCAATTCACCCCTCCACTTT.

The V gene is TRBV4-1, the J gene TRBJ2-1; the D gene is possibly TRBD1 (6 bases). The CDR3 runs to 16 residues. Germline V gene lookup returns CDR1 MGHRA and CDR2 YSYEKL. V gave up 4 bases and J gave up 1 base, with 14 bases separating them. The CDR3 here is CASSPLQGLSYNEQFF. The CDR3 DNA sequence: TGCGCCAGCAGCCCGTTACAGGGTCTGTCCTACAATGAGCAGTTCTTC.

This rearrangement joins TRBV30 to TRBJ1-2, with no clear D. This CDR3 has 12 residues. With 0 bases removed from V and 5 bases from J, the gap between germline ends came to 7 bases. Germline CDR1 and CDR2: GTSNPN and SVGIG (reference sequence). CDR3 residues: CAWSVLDYGYTF. The CDR3 bases are TGTGCCTGGAGTGTACTCGATTATGGCTACACCTTC. Full variable domain (remainder filled in from reference TRBV30 and TRBJ1-2): SQTIHQWPATLVQPVGSPLSLECTVEGTSNPNLYWYRQAAGRGLQLLFYSVGIGQISSEVPQNLSASRPQDRQFILSSKKLLLSDSGFYLCAWSVLDYGYTFGSGTRLTVV.